The 22 T cell receptor beta chains below were found in one sample sequenced in a study of blood T cell repertoires in COVID-19. Repertoires were generated with immunoSEQ multiplex PCR, while TCRdb's copy carries only in-frame clones and drops some. In the table there are 100,000 to 110,000 clones, almost 80% of which are singletons. Material: peripheral blood. The origin of the receptors is a woman aged 65 to 85 with acute or convalescent COVID-19.

The chain is built from TRBV2 and TRBJ1-2, with 8 nucleotides matching TRBD1. The CDR3 contains 14 residues. Germline CDR1 reads SNHLY; CDR2 reads FYNNEI. Trimming removed 2 bases from V and 8 bases from J; junction bases left unmatched: 7. CDR3 protein: CASSELDRVRGYTF. The CDR3 region has the DNA TGTGCCAGCAGTGAATTGGACAGGGTGCGAGGCTACACCTTC.

The V call is TRBV19, the J call TRBJ1-6, with unresolved D. The germline CDR1 and CDR2 sequences are LNHDA and SQIVND (reference sequence). The CDR3 is 17 amino acids. V was clipped by 3 bases and J by 8 bases, with 20 bases between them. CDR3 residues: CASSISGDHSKYSPLHF. In nucleotides, the CDR3 is TGTGCCAGTAGTATTAGTGGCGACCACAGTAAATATTCACCCCTCCACTTT. The full variable domain, completed using reference TRBV19 and TRBJ1-6, is DGGITQSPKYLFRKEGQNVTLSCEQNLNHDAMYWYRQDPGQGLRLIYYSQIVNDFQKGDIAEGYSVSREKKESFPLTVTSAQKNPTAFYLCASSISGDHSKYSPLHFGNGTRLTVT.

The J gene is TRBJ2-5, the V gene TRBV30; 13 bases are shared with TRBD2. Germline loops: CDR1 GTSNPN, CDR2 SVGIG (reference sequence). The V and J ends lost 2 bases and 0 bases, in that order; junction bases with no gene match: 3. The CDR3 runs 16 residues. The CDR3 loop reads CAWSTGLAGYQETQYF. CDR3 sequence (DNA): TGTGCCTGGAGTACGGGACTAGCGGGGTACCAAGAGACCCAGTACTTC.

V usage is TRBV27 and J usage is TRBJ2-1, with 10 bases lining up with TRBD2. V gave up 7 bases and J gave up 4 bases; unmatched junction bases: 7. CDR1 MNHEY and CDR2 SMNVEV come from the germline V gene (reference sequence). CDR3 length equals 15 residues. Here the CDR3 reads CASKLERGGYNEQFF. The CDR3 DNA reads TGTGCCAGCAAACTCGAGCGGGGGGGTTACAATGAGCAGTTCTTC.

The chain couples TRBV5-1 to TRBJ2-4, with 7 bases that match TRBD1. Germline CDR1 SGHRS, CDR2 YFSETQ. Trimming cost V 5 bases and J 0 bases; bases outside gene matches: 14. This CDR3 contains 18 residues. Here the CDR3 reads CASSPGQREILAKNIQYF. The CDR3 DNA follows: TGCGCCAGCAGTCCGGGACAGCGCGAGATTTTAGCCAAAAACATTCAGTACTTC.

This clone was found a few times. V gene TRBV4-2 combines with J gene TRBJ1-4, with a tentative D call TRBD1 (6 bases). V was pared by 0 bases and J by 6 bases, with 11 bases between. The CDR3 has 15 amino acids. Germline loops: CDR1 LGHNA, CDR2 YNFKEQ. Written as DNA, the CDR3 is TGTGCCAGCAGCCAAGACAGGGGTCCGGATGAAAAACTGTTTTTT. Protein product: CASSQDRGPDEKLFF.

The rearrangement links TRBV30 to TRBJ1-5, with 9 bases identical to TRBD1. V trimming: 1 base; J trimming: 7 bases; junction bases outside the gene matches: 5. The CDR3 has 14 amino acids. Germline assignment: CDR1 GTSNPN and CDR2 SVGIG (reference sequence). The CDR3: CAWSGTGGGQPQHF. In DNA, the CDR3 is TGTGCCTGGAGTGGAACAGGGGGCGGGCAGCCCCAGCATTTT.

This clone has just a few counts. The V and J genes are TRBV19 and TRBJ1-2; 8 positions match TRBD1. Per germline, CDR1 LNHDA and CDR2 SQIVND (reference sequence). Losses at the gene ends were 9 bases for V and 5 bases for J; bases not matched to a gene: 8. The CDR3 consists of 13 residues. CDR3 residues: CASRSRDRYGYTF. The DNA of the CDR3 is TGTGCCAGCCGGTCCCGGGACAGGTATGGCTACACCTTC.

This clone has just one count. V gene TRBV9 combines with J gene TRBJ1-6; tentative D call: TRBD1 (5 bases). The CDR3 runs to 15 residues. The V gene's germline CDR1 is SGDLS and CDR2 YYNGEE. V gave up 6 bases and J gave up 8 bases, with 18 bases separating them. The CDR3 loop is CASNQRGTGDSPLHF. For the CDR3, the DNA is TGTGCCAGCAATCAACGAGGGACTGGGGATTCACCCCTCCACTTT.

This chain joins TRBV2 and TRBJ1-5; D is perhaps TRBD1 (6 bases). V was trimmed by 6 bases and J by 10 bases, leaving 19 bases between them. Germline lookup yields CDR1 SNHLY and CDR2 FYNNEI. The CDR3 is 14 amino acids. CDR3 sequence reads: CASRPQGLLDPQHF. CDR3 DNA sequence: TGTGCCAGCAGGCCACAGGGTCTATTGGACCCCCAGCATTTT.

V usage is TRBV4-2 and J usage is TRBJ2-1, with 9 bases fitting TRBD2. Germline values: CDR1 LGHNA, CDR2 YNFKEQ. J lost 7 bases, V lost 4 bases, and 14 bases had no gene match. The CDR3 runs 17 residues. The CDR3, as DNA: TGTGCCAGCAGCCTAAAACTGGGCGGGGGGGCTCAGAATGAGCAGTTCTTC. This encodes CASSLKLGGGAQNEQFF.

The chain links TRBV5-1 to TRBJ1-2, with no clear D. From germline, CDR1 is SGHRS and CDR2 YFSETQ. CDR3 length: 15 residues. Trimming removed 4 bases from V and 0 bases from J, with 13 bases in between. The chain's CDR3 is CASSPEGATNYGYTF. The CDR3 nucleotides read TGCGCCAGCAGCCCCGAGGGTGCAACTAACTATGGCTACACCTTC.

J is TRBJ1-1 and V is TRBV3-1 (or the pseudogene TRBV3-2), with 7 bases that match TRBD1. The CDR3 has 15 amino acids. Germline CDR1 and CDR2: LGHDT and YNNKEL (reference sequence). V trimming: 4 bases; J trimming: 3 bases; junction bases outside the gene matches: 8. Here the CDR3 reads CASSRPGQPYTEAFF. In DNA form, the CDR3 reads TGTGCCAGCAGCCGGCCGGGACAGCCATACACTGAAGCTTTCTTT.

The table lists this clone with a count of one. The chain recombines TRBV6-5 with TRBJ2-7; D is possibly TRBD1 (6 bases). The CDR3 is 13 amino acids. CDR1 and CDR2 (germline): MNHEY, SVGAGI. Trimming pared 6 bases from V and 2 bases from J, leaving 11 bases between. The CDR3 is CASRPQGTYEQYV. CDR3 coding DNA: TGTGCCAGCAGGCCACAGGGAACCTACGAGCAGTACGTC.

This clone was counted a single time. This sequence joins TRBV5-1 and TRBJ2-3; 7 nucleotides align to TRBD1. The CDR3 spans 16 residues. Trimming cost V 1 base and J 2 bases; bases outside gene matches: 7. Germline V gives CDR1 SGHRS, CDR2 YFSETQ. The CDR3, as DNA: TGCGCCAGCAGCTTGTTGACAGGGAGCGACACAGATACGCAGTATTTT. Its protein product is CASSLLTGSDTDTQYF. Combining the CDR3 with reference TRBV5-1 and TRBJ2-3 gives the whole variable domain KAGVTQTPRYLIKTRGQQVTLSCSPISGHRSVSWYQQTPGQGLQFLFEYFSETQRNKGNFPGRFSGRQFSNSRSEMNVSTLELGDSALYLCASSLLTGSDTDTQYFGPGTRLTVL.

The V and J genes are TRBV9 and TRBJ1-1; maybe TRBD1 (5 bases). Germline loops: CDR1 SGDLS, CDR2 YYNGEE. This CDR3 spans 14 amino acids. The V end lost 3 bases, the J end lost 4 bases, and 13 bases lay between the germline ends. DNA of the CDR3: TGTGCCAGCAGCGGACAGTCGATCGGCACTGAAGCTTTCTTT. Translated: CASSGQSIGTEAFF.

The chain is built from TRBV7-9 and TRBJ2-4; tentative D call: TRBD2 (5 bases). Trimming cost V 0 bases and J 12 bases, with 12 bases left between them. Germline V CDR1 and CDR2: SEHNR, FQNEAQ (reference sequence). The CDR3 is 13 residues long. CDR3 protein: CASSLATDTSQYF. In nucleotides, the CDR3 is TGTGCCAGCAGCTTAGCCACAGACACTAGTCAGTACTTC.

This clone has a handful of counts. This CDR3 is CASRNPTGAPLNSNQPQHF. CDR3 DNA sequence: TGTGCCAGTAGGAACCCGACAGGGGCGCCCCTAAATAGCAATCAGCCCCAGCATTTT. The rearrangement joins TRBV19 to TRBJ1-5; TRBD1 agrees at 8 bases. The CDR3 runs to 19 residues. Per the germline V gene, CDR1 is LNHDA and CDR2 is SQIVND (reference sequence). With 6 bases clipped from V and 0 bases from J, the junction kept 16 bases outside the gene matches. Filled out from reference TRBV19 and TRBJ1-5, the complete variable domain reads DGGITQSPKYLFRKEGQNVTLSCEQNLNHDAMYWYRQDPGQGLRLIYYSQIVNDFQKGDIAEGYSVSREKKESFPLTVTSAQKNPTAFYLCASRNPTGAPLNSNQPQHFGDGTRLSIL.

A few counts support this clone. Distinct nucleotide sequences in the sample also encode this CDR3. The rearrangement links TRBV2 to TRBJ1-5; TRBD1 aligns across 8 bases. Trimming removed 1 base from V and 6 bases from J; junction bases left unmatched: 2. CDR3 length equals 14 residues. The germline V gene encodes CDR1 SNHLY and CDR2 FYNNEI. The chain's CDR3 is CASSEGRGLQPQHF. The DNA for the CDR3 is TGTGCCAGCAGTGAAGGCAGGGGGCTTCAGCCCCAGCATTTT.

The rearrangement links TRBV3-1 (or the pseudogene TRBV3-2) to TRBJ2-7, with 7 nucleotides matching TRBD1. Germline assignment: CDR1 LGHDT and CDR2 YNNKEL (reference sequence). The CDR3 is 15 residues long. The V and J ends lost 4 bases and 4 bases, in that order; junction bases with no gene match: 10. CDR3 amino acids: CASSLGTAARYEQYF. The CDR3, as DNA: TGTGCCAGCAGCCTCGGGACAGCAGCTCGTTACGAGCAGTACTTC.

The V and J genes are TRBV24-1 and TRBJ2-6; 11 bases align to TRBD1. V was pared by 2 bases and J by 0 bases, with 5 bases of the junction left unmatched. Germline-derived CDR1 and CDR2 are KGHDR and SFDVKD. The CDR3 runs to 19 residues. The CDR3 spells CATSDSPGQGGSGANVLTF. The CDR3 nucleotides are TGTGCCACCAGTGATTCACCGGGACAGGGGGGCTCTGGGGCCAACGTCCTGACTTTC.

This sequence joins TRBV27 and TRBJ1-2, with 10 bases matching TRBD1. CDR1 and CDR2 from the germline V gene are MNHEY and SMNVEV (reference sequence). The CDR3 spans 14 residues. V lost 7 bases to trimming and J lost 5 bases; unmatched junction nucleotides: 7. CDR3 DNA sequence: TGTGCCAGCAAAGGACAGGGGGTCGTGTATGGCTACACCTTC. Translating it yields CASKGQGVVYGYTF.